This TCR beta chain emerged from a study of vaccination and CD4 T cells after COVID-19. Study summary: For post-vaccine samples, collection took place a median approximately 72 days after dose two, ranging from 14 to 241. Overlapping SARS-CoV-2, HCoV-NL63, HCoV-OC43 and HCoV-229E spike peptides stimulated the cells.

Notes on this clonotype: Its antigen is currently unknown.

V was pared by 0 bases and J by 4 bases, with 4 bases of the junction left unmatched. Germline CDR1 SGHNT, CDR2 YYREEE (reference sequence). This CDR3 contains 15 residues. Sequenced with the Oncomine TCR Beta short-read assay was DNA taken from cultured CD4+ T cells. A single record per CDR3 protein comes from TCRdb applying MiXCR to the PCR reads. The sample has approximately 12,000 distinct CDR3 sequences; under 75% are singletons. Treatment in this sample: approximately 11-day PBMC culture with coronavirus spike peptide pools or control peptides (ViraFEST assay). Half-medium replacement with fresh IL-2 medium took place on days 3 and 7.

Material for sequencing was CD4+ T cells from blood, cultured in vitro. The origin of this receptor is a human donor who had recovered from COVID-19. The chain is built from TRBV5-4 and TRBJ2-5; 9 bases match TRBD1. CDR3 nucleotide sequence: TGTGCCAGCAGCTTGGACAGGGGGCAAATAGAGACCCAGTACTTC. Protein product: CASSLDRGQIETQYF.